The table lists the clone carrying this T cell receptor beta chain with a count of one. Losses at the gene ends were 4 bases for V and 4 bases for J; bases not matched to a gene: 8. Germline lookup yields CDR1 SQVTM and CDR2 ANQGSEA. The CDR3 length is 15 residues. This record comes from a study of blood T cell repertoires in COVID-19. All enrollees were about 18 to 100 years old and from 24 US areas. The repertoire was sequenced with immunoSEQ multiplex PCR; TCRdb's copy has only in-frame clones and lacks some. The table records around 250,000 clones, roughly 80% of them present only once. V usage is TRBV29-1 and J usage is TRBJ2-1; 9 positions match TRBD2. The TCR was taken from a man aged 35-49 years who had been exposed to COVID-19. Sequencing was performed on PBMCs or T cells enriched from blood (not recorded which). The CDR3 DNA reads as TGCAGCGTTGTTGGTAGCGGGAGTTATTACAATGAGCAGTTCTTC. This encodes CSVVGSGSYYNEQFF.